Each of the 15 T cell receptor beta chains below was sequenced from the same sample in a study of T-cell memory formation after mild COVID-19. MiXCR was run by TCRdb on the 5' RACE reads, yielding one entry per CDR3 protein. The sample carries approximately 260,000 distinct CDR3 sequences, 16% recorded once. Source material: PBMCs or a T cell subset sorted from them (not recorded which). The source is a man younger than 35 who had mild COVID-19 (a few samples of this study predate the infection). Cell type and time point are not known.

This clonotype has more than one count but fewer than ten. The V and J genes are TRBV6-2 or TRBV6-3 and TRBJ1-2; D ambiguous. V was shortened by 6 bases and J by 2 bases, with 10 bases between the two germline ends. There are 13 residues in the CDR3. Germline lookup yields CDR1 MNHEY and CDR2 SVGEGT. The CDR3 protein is CASRDGRNYGYTF. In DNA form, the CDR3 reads TGTGCCAGCAGGGACGGACGGAACTATGGCTACACCTTC.

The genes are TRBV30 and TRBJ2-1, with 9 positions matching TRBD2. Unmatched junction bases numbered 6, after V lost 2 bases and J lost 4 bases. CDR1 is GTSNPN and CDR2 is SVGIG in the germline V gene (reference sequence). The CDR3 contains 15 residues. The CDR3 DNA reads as TGTGCCTGGAGTTTTTCTAGCGGGGCGTACAATGAGCAGTTCTTC. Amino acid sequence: CAWSFSSGAYNEQFF. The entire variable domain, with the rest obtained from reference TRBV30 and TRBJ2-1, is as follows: SQTIHQWPATLVQPVGSPLSLECTVEGTSNPNLYWYRQAAGRGLQLLFYSVGIGQISSEVPQNLSASRPQDRQFILSSKKLLLSDSGFYLCAWSFSSGAYNEQFFGPGTRLTVL.

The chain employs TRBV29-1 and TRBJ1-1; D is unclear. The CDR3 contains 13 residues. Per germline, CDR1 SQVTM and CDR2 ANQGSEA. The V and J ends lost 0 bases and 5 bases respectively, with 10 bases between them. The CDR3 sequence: CSVEDSPGTEAFF. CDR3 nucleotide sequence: TGCAGCGTTGAAGATTCCCCTGGTACTGAAGCTTTCTTT.

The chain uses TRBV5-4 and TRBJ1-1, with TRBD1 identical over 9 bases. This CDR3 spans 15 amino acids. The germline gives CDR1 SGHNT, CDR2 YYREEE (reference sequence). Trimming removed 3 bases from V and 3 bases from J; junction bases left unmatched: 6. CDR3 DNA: TGTGCCAGCAGCTCAGCCGGGACAGGGTACACTGAAGCTTTCTTT. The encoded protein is CASSSAGTGYTEAFF.

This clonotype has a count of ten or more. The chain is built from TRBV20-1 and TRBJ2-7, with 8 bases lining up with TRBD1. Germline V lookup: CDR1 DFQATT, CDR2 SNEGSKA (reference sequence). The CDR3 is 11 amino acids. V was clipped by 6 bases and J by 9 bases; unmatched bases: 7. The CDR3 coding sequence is TGCAGTGCCGGACAGGGCCTCGGGCAGTACGTC. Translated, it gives CSAGQGLGQYV.

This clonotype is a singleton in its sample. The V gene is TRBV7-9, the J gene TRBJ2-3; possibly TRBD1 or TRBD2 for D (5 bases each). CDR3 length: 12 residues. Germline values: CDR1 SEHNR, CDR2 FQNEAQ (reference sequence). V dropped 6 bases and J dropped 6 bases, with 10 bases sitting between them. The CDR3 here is CASREEGDTQYF. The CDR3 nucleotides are TGTGCCAGCAGGGAAGAGGGGGATACGCAGTATTTT.

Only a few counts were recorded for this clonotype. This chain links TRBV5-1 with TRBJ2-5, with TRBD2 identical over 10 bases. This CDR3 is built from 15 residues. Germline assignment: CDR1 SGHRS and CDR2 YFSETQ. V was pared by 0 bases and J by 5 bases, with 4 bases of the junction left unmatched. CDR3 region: CASSLALLAGETQYF. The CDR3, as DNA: TGCGCCAGCAGCTTGGCCCTACTAGCGGGGGAGACCCAGTACTTC. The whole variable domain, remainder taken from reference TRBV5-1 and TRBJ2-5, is KAGVTQTPRYLIKTRGQQVTLSCSPISGHRSVSWYQQTPGQGLQFLFEYFSETQRNKGNFPGRFSGRQFSNSRSEMNVSTLELGDSALYLCASSLALLAGETQYFGPGTRLLVL.

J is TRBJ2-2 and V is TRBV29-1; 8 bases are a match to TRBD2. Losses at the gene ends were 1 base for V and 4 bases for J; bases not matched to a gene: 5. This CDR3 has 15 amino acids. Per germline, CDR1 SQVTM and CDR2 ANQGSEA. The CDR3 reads CSVEAGGQPTGELFF. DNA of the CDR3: TGCAGCGTTGAAGCGGGGGGGCAGCCCACCGGGGAGCTGTTTTTT.

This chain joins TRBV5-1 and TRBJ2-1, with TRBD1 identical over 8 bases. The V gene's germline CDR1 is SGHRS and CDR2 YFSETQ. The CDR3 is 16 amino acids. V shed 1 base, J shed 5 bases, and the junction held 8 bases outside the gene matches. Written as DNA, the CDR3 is TGCGCCAGCAGCTTGCGATCCGGGACAGGAAACAATGAGCAGTTCTTC. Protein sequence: CASSLRSGTGNNEQFF.

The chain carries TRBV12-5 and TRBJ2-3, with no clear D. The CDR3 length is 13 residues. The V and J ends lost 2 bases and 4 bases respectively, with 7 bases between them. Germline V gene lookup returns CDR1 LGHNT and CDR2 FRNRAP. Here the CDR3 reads CASGLTEADTQYF. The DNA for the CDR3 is TGTGCTAGTGGTTTGACCGAGGCAGATACGCAGTATTTT.

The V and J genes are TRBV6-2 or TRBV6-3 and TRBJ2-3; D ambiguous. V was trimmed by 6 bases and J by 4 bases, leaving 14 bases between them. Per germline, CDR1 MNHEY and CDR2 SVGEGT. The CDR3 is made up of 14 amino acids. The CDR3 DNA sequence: TGTGCCAGCAGACACGAAGTTGTGGCAGATACGCAGTATTTT. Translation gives CASRHEVVADTQYF.

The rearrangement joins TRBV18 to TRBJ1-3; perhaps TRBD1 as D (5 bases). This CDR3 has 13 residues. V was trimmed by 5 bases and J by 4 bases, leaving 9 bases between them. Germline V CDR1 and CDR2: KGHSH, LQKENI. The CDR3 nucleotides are TGTGCCAGCTCATCAGGGAACGGAAACACCATATATTTT. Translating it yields CASSSGNGNTIYF.

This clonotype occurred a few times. The CDR3 nucleotides are TGTGCCAGCAGCCCGGACAGGGCAGGAGGTTTTAATCAGCCCCAGCATTTT. It is translated as CASSPDRAGGFNQPQHF. This sequence joins TRBV7-9 and TRBJ1-5; 8 bases fit TRBD1. Per germline, CDR1 SEHNR and CDR2 FQNEAQ (reference sequence). The CDR3 length is 17 residues. J lost 4 bases, V lost 5 bases, and 13 bases had no gene match.

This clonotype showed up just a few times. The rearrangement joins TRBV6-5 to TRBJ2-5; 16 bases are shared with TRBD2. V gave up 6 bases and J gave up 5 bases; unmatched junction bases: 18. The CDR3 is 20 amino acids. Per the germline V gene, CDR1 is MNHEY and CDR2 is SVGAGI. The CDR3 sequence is CASSPSGTSGGALRAETQYF. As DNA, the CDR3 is TGTGCCAGCAGCCCATCCGGGACTAGCGGGGGGGCTCTCCGTGCCGAGACCCAGTACTTC.

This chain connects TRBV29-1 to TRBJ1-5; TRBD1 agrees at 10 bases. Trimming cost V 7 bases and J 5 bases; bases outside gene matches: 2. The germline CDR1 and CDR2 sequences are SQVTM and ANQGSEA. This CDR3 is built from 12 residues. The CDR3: CSAGTGDQPQHF. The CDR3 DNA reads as TGCAGCGCTGGGACAGGGGATCAGCCCCAGCATTTT.